The 14 T cell receptor beta chains below were found in one sample sequenced in a study of shared T cell receptors in the human thymus. The data were produced by immunoSEQ multiplex PCR, yet TCRdb's version contains in-frame clones alone and is incomplete. The data show more than 550,000 clones, 80% to 90% seen once. These same records also appear under a second study, on human thymus T cells.

Specimen: thymocytes. Receptor source: a boy in the first two years of life with a congenital heart defect.

The chain recombines TRBV6-1 with TRBJ2-7; 8 bases match TRBD1. This CDR3 spans 14 amino acids. Unmatched junction bases numbered 1, after V lost 2 bases and J lost 1 base. The germline V gene encodes CDR1 MNHNS and CDR2 SASEGT. Here the CDR3 reads CASSEQGASYEQYF. In DNA, the CDR3 is TGTGCCAGCAGTGAACAGGGGGCGTCCTACGAGCAGTACTTC.

The CDR3 DNA reads as TGTGCCAGCAGTTTAGAAGGGGGCAGTCAGCCCCAGCATTTT. It encodes CASSLEGGSQPQHF. The V call is TRBV28, the J call TRBJ1-5; 7 bases align to TRBD1. After removal of 2 bases from V and 6 bases from J, the junction contained 4 bases not matched to a gene. Germline CDR1 is MDHEN and CDR2 is SYDVKM. This CDR3 spans 14 amino acids.

The chain uses TRBV28 and TRBJ1-1, with 7 bases lining up with TRBD1. The length of the CDR3 is 15 residues. V shed 5 bases and J 1 base; nucleotides not matched to a gene: 7. CDR1 is MDHEN, CDR2 SYDVKM, per germline. Here the CDR3 DNA reads TGTGCCAGCAGTCAAACAGGGGTTGCGAACACTGAAGCTTTCTTT. Translating gives CASSQTGVANTEAFF.

The genes are TRBV29-1 and TRBJ2-7; TRBD1 is a possible D gene (6 bases). This CDR3 is 15 amino acids long. V was clipped by 6 bases and J by 6 bases, with 24 bases between them. Germline V gene sequence: CDR1 SQVTM, CDR2 ANQGSEA. CDR3 in amino acids: CSVGKQGTATSEQYF. As DNA, the CDR3 is TGCAGCGTCGGAAAACAGGGTACTGCTACTAGCGAGCAGTACTTC.

V and J are TRBV10-3 and TRBJ2-7, with 9 bases fitting TRBD1. The V segment lost 6 bases and the J segment 5 bases; nucleotides outside the gene matches: 11. Germline lookup yields CDR1 ENHRY and CDR2 SYGVKD. This CDR3 comprises 15 residues. CDR3 nucleotide sequence: TGTGCCATCAGCAAGGATAGGGACAGGGACAACGAGCAGTACTTC. This encodes CAISKDRDRDNEQYF.

V usage is TRBV6-5 and J usage is TRBJ2-1; D gene ambiguous. Germline-derived CDR1 and CDR2 are MNHEY and SVGAGI. The CDR3 is made up of 13 amino acids. Trimming stripped 0 bases from V and 6 bases from J, with 6 bases between. The CDR3 sequence: CASSYSLSNEQFF. CDR3 DNA sequence: TGTGCCAGCAGTTACTCTTTATCCAATGAGCAGTTCTTC.

The chain is built from TRBV28 and TRBJ1-2; D might be TRBD1 (6 bases). Looked up from germline, CDR1 is MDHEN and CDR2 is SYDVKM. The CDR3 consists of 14 residues. V lost 6 bases and J 1 base, leaving 12 bases between the germline ends. The CDR3 loop reads CASRPDSLNYGYTF. CDR3 in DNA: TGTGCCAGCAGACCGGACAGCCTTAACTATGGCTACACCTTC.

The genes are TRBV19 and TRBJ1-1; 7 nucleotides line up with TRBD1. Trimming cost V 5 bases and J 5 bases; bases outside gene matches: 8. CDR1 and CDR2 from the germline V gene are LNHDA and SQIVND (reference sequence). This CDR3 is 14 amino acids long. CDR3 bases: TGTGCCAGTAGTTACAGGGGCGTCGGGACTGAAGCTTTCTTT. It specifies CASSYRGVGTEAFF.

Here the CDR3 DNA reads TGTGCCAGCAGCTTATCCCCCGGCGACAGGGCCCGTTTCACCTTC. This codes for CASSLSPGDRARFTF. The chain links TRBV7-2 to TRBJ1-2; 7 bases align to TRBD1. J gave up 13 bases and V 2 bases, and 16 bases lay outside the gene matches. CDR3 length equals 15 residues. Germline loops: CDR1 SGHTA, CDR2 FQGNSA.

V is TRBV7-9 and J is TRBJ2-3, with 11 bases fitting TRBD2. CDR1 and CDR2 (germline): SEHNR, FQNEAQ (reference sequence). Trimming at V came to 2 bases and at J to 5 bases, leaving 6 bases not matched to a gene. The CDR3 sequence is 16 residues long. The chain's CDR3 is CASSLPGLAGRDTQYF. The CDR3, as DNA: TGTGCCAGCAGCTTACCCGGACTAGCGGGTCGAGATACGCAGTATTTT.

The chain employs TRBV5-6 and TRBJ2-7, with D perhaps TRBD1 (6 bases). Trimming removed 5 bases at V and 3 bases at J, with 15 bases between. Germline CDR1 reads SGHDT; CDR2 reads YYEEEE. The CDR3 sequence is 14 residues long. CDR3 residues: CASRNNREHYEQYF. In DNA, the CDR3 is TGTGCCAGCAGGAACAACAGGGAGCACTACGAGCAGTACTTC.

The V and J genes are TRBV15 and TRBJ2-1, with 8 bases that match TRBD2. Germline V lookup: CDR1 LNHNV, CDR2 YYDKDF (reference sequence). The CDR3 spans 17 residues. Germline trimming cut 1 base from V and 4 bases from J; bases unmatched to any gene: 9. As DNA, the CDR3 is TGTGCCACCAGCAGAGGAGGGGGACTAGGCAAATACAATGAGCAGTTCTTC. Translated: CATSRGGGLGKYNEQFF.

The table lists this clone with a count of one. The V and J genes are TRBV4-1 and TRBJ2-5; D is ambiguous. CDR3 length: 15 residues. Trimming took off 0 bases at V and 2 bases at J, with 10 bases between the two ends. Germline CDR1 reads MGHRA; CDR2 reads YSYEKL. The chain's CDR3 is CASSQDTEKQETQYF. The CDR3 DNA reads TGCGCCAGCAGCCAAGATACAGAAAAACAAGAGACCCAGTACTTC.

The chain links TRBV4-1 to TRBJ1-5; TRBD1 matches at 9 bases. The J segment lost 5 bases and the V segment lost 0 bases, leaving 11 bases of the junction unmatched. CDR1 and CDR2 (germline): MGHRA, YSYEKL. This CDR3 is 18 amino acids long. The CDR3 here is CASSQDLRAWTGDQPQHF. CDR3 sequence (DNA): TGCGCCAGCAGCCAAGACTTAAGGGCCTGGACAGGGGATCAGCCCCAGCATTTT.